A single sample is the source of the 32 T cell receptor beta chains below, sequenced in a study of identical twins. In TCRdb, the 5' RACE reads were re-called with MiXCR into one record per CDR3 protein. This table holds about 700,000 distinct CDR3 sequences, less than 10% found once. In addition, the sample was reused for a study of yellow fever vaccine responses in identical twins.

Sequenced: PBMCs. All receptors come from a woman aged 18-29 years in good health.

V and J are TRBV25-1 and TRBJ2-1; D is perhaps TRBD1 or TRBD2 (5 bases each). The V gene's germline CDR1 is MGHDK and CDR2 SYGVNS. The CDR3 is made up of 13 amino acids. The V gene lost 8 bases and the J gene lost 2 bases, with 10 bases spanning the gap. In nucleotides, the CDR3 is TGTGCCAGCGCGGGCAGGGCCTACAATGAGCAGTTCTTC. Its translation: CASAGRAYNEQFF.

This clonotype showed up just a few times. The chain employs TRBV6-5 and TRBJ2-6, with D possibly matching TRBD2 (7 bases). Germline-derived CDR1 and CDR2 are MNHEY and SVGAGI. V was cut by 4 bases and J by 0 bases, with 13 bases left in between. CDR3 size: 17 residues. This CDR3 is CASSSNREGSGANVLTF. CDR3 nucleotides: TGTGCCAGCAGTTCGAACAGGGAGGGCTCTGGGGCCAACGTCCTGACTTTC.

This chain links TRBV20-1 with TRBJ2-7, with 8 bases lining up with TRBD2. V gave up 0 bases and J gave up 4 bases; unmatched junction bases: 8. This CDR3 comprises 15 residues. Germline loops: CDR1 DFQATT, CDR2 SNEGSKA (reference sequence). The DNA for the CDR3 is TGCAGTGCTAGAGATAGAGGACTAGCTTCTTACGAGCAGTACTTC. Encoded protein: CSARDRGLASYEQYF.

The chain links TRBV7-2 to TRBJ2-7; no firm D call. Per the germline V gene, CDR1 is SGHTA and CDR2 is FQGNSA. V lost 1 base and J lost 5, with 9 bases in between. This CDR3 comprises 13 residues. The CDR3 protein is CASSLVTYDEQYF. Here the CDR3 DNA reads TGTGCCAGCAGCTTAGTAACTTATGACGAGCAGTACTTC.

This clonotype was seen repeatedly, ten times or more. The CDR3 sequence is CASSQLQYETQYF. CDR3 in DNA: TGTGCCAGCAGCCAACTACAGTATGAGACCCAGTACTTC. This sequence joins TRBV6-6 and TRBJ2-5; D gene unclear. The CDR3 covers 13 residues. The ends were cut back, 6 bases at V and 5 bases at J, with 13 bases in the middle. Germline assignment: CDR1 MNHNY and CDR2 SVGAGI (reference sequence).

The table lists this clonotype with a few counts. This chain uses TRBV20-1 with TRBJ1-5; D gene ambiguous. Germline assignment: CDR1 DFQATT and CDR2 SNEGSKA (reference sequence). Trimming shortened V by 6 bases and J by 2 bases, and 14 bases separated the two germline ends. The CDR3 runs to 14 residues. The CDR3 reads CSAPPSGGNQPQHF. The CDR3 DNA follows: TGCAGTGCCCCACCTAGCGGTGGCAATCAGCCCCAGCATTTT.

This clonotype was picked up many times. The rearrangement links TRBV12-3 or TRBV12-4 to TRBJ2-7; 8 positions agree with TRBD1. There are 15 residues in the CDR3. The V segment lost 6 bases and the J segment 6 bases; nucleotides outside the gene matches: 13. Here the CDR3 reads CASRIGQGGGFEQYF. The CDR3 DNA follows: TGTGCCAGCAGGATAGGACAGGGAGGTGGGTTCGAGCAGTACTTC.

There are many counts of this clonotype. This rearrangement joins TRBV12-3 or TRBV12-4 to TRBJ2-5; D gene ambiguous. V lost 6 bases and J 3 bases, leaving 8 bases between the germline ends. The CDR3 spans 12 residues. The CDR3 region is CASRSREETQYF. DNA of the CDR3: TGTGCCAGCAGGAGTAGAGAAGAGACCCAGTACTTC.

This clonotype was seen only a few times. The chain employs TRBV2 and TRBJ2-1; a possible D gene is TRBD2 (7 bases). The CDR3 spans 18 residues. Germline V lookup: CDR1 SNHLY, CDR2 FYNNEI. Trimming removed 6 bases from V and 4 bases from J, with 25 bases in between. The CDR3 here is CASSYLGGRRTTYNEQFF. In DNA, the CDR3 is TGTGCCAGCAGCTACCTCGGGGGGCGAAGGACTACATACAATGAGCAGTTCTTC.

V is TRBV5-1 and J is TRBJ1-1; D might be TRBD1 (6 bases). The V gene lost 5 bases and the J gene lost 4 bases, with 12 bases spanning the gap. CDR1 and CDR2 from the germline V gene are SGHRS and YFSETQ. This CDR3 comprises 13 residues. Here the CDR3 reads CASRLQGGTEAFF. The CDR3 nucleotides read TGCGCCAGCAGATTACAGGGTGGCACTGAAGCTTTCTTT.

This clonotype appeared a few times. V is TRBV7-6 and J is TRBJ2-1, with TRBD1 matching over 10 bases. The junction had 6 bases not matched to a gene; V was cut back by 4 bases and J by 3 bases. This CDR3 contains 16 residues. Germline values: CDR1 SGHVS, CDR2 FNYEAQ. For the CDR3, the DNA is TGTGCCAGCAGCTCCACGACAGGGGGCCTCTACAATGAGCAGTTCTTC. As protein: CASSSTTGGLYNEQFF.

The J gene is TRBJ2-3, the V gene TRBV4-3, with D unresolved. The CDR3 loop spans 14 amino acids. Trimming shortened V by 8 bases and J by 4 bases, and 16 bases separated the two germline ends. Germline values: CDR1 LGHNA, CDR2 YSLEER. The chain's CDR3 is CASGGRPFSDTQYF. The CDR3 DNA sequence: TGCGCCAGCGGTGGTAGGCCGTTTTCAGATACGCAGTATTTT.

This clonotype has a handful of counts. The chain links TRBV20-1 to TRBJ2-3, with 10 positions matching TRBD2. CDR3 length: 16 amino acids. Germline trimming cut 4 bases from V and 8 bases from J; bases unmatched to any gene: 15. Per germline, CDR1 DFQATT and CDR2 SNEGSKA (reference sequence). The CDR3 region has the DNA TGCAGTGCTATTGTAGCGGGAGGTGCATTAGGGGGTACGCAGTATTTT. Its translation is CSAIVAGGALGGTQYF.

As regards this clonotype: Since a much larger clone is just one base distant, this may be a read error. The rearrangement joins TRBV10-3 to TRBJ2-2, with a weak D call TRBD1 (6 bases). Germline V gene lookup returns CDR1 ENHRY and CDR2 SYGVKD. The CDR3 contains 16 residues. The CDR3 coding sequence is TGTGCCATCAGTGATTCGGCAGGGGAAAACACCGGGGAGCTGATTTTT. This encodes CAISDSAGENTGELIF.

The genes are TRBV3-1 and TRBJ1-6; TRBD1 might be the D (6 bases). V lost 0 bases and J lost 14, with 8 bases in between. Germline CDR1 is LGHDT and CDR2 is YNNKEL (reference sequence). The CDR3 sequence is 12 residues long. CDR3 loop: CASSQEQGALHF. DNA for the CDR3: TGTGCCAGCAGCCAAGAACAGGGAGCCCTCCACTTT.

This clonotype was found many times. The rearrangement joins TRBV12-3 or TRBV12-4 to TRBJ2-1; 9 bases are a match to TRBD2. This CDR3 contains 16 residues. The J segment lost 0 bases and the V segment lost 6 bases, leaving 6 bases of the junction unmatched. CDR3 nucleotide sequence: TGTGCCAGCAGACCAGGACTAGCGAGCTCCTACAATGAGCAGTTCTTC. Translated, it gives CASRPGLASSYNEQFF.

This clonotype was counted a few times. This chain uses TRBV11-2 with TRBJ2-7; D unclear. V dropped 1 base and J dropped 4 bases, with 11 bases sitting between them. Germline lookup yields CDR1 SGHAT and CDR2 FQNNGV. This CDR3 has 14 amino acids. The CDR3 DNA reads TGTGCCAGCAGCTTAGGGGCGTTAAAGTACGAGCAGTACTTC. The encoded protein is CASSLGALKYEQYF.

This clonotype turned up a few times. The V and J genes are TRBV7-2 and TRBJ2-3, with D uncertain. Germline V gives CDR1 SGHTA, CDR2 FQGNSA. Trimming removed 2 bases from V and 1 base from J, with 16 bases in between. The CDR3 contains 17 residues. The chain's CDR3 is CASSLRAHGLRTDTQYF. The DNA of the CDR3 is TGTGCCAGCAGCTTAAGGGCCCATGGGCTGCGCACAGATACGCAGTATTTT.

The table lists this clonotype with a few counts. This sequence joins TRBV18 and TRBJ1-2, with a possible D match to TRBD1 (6 bases). The CDR3 covers 14 residues. Trimming cost V 4 bases and J 2 bases, with 11 bases left between them. The germline V gene has CDR1 KGHSH and CDR2 LQKENI. CDR3 DNA sequence: TGTGCCAGCTCACAGAGACAGGAAAACTATGGCTACACCTTC. This translates into CASSQRQENYGYTF.

This clonotype turned up a few times. The CDR3 coding sequence is TGCAGTGCTAGAGTAACACCCAGGGGCAATCAGCCCCAGCATTTT. As protein: CSARVTPRGNQPQHF. The rearrangement joins TRBV20-1 to TRBJ1-5, with TRBD1 as a possible D gene (5 bases). Germline loops: CDR1 DFQATT, CDR2 SNEGSKA (reference sequence). Trimming stripped 1 base from V and 2 bases from J, with 12 bases between. The CDR3 extends over 15 amino acids.

This clonotype was picked up a small number of times. The CDR3 is CASSVAGVRNIQYF. As DNA, the CDR3 is TGTGCCAGCAGTGTAGCGGGAGTGAGAAACATTCAGTACTTC. The rearrangement uses TRBV2 and TRBJ2-4; 9 bases align to TRBD2. CDR1 is SNHLY and CDR2 is FYNNEI in the germline V gene. V shed 4 bases and J 6 bases; nucleotides not matched to a gene: 4. The CDR3 totals 14 residues.

In its sample, this clonotype was seen a few times. The gene calls are TRBV6-7 and TRBJ2-3; 10 bases align to TRBD2. Being an ORF, TRBV6-7 has a function that is uncertain. This CDR3 is built from 13 residues. Unmatched junction bases numbered 4, after V lost 11 bases and J lost 2 bases. The CDR3 spells CACTSGVTDTQYF. The DNA for the CDR3 is TGTGCCTGTACTAGCGGGGTCACAGATACGCAGTATTTT.

The rearrangement joins TRBV6-5 to TRBJ2-7, with no clear D. CDR1 and CDR2 (germline): MNHEY, SVGAGI. The length of the CDR3 is 14 residues. Trimming took 2 bases from V and 3 from J, leaving 11 bases between them. The DNA of the CDR3 is TGTGCCAGCAGTTACGGTTCGTATGACTACGAGCAGTACTTC. It is translated as CASSYGSYDYEQYF.

This clonotype was seen a few times. The chain combines TRBV6-1 with TRBJ2-7; D uncertain. The CDR3 consists of 14 residues. With 6 bases removed from V and 7 bases from J, the gap between germline ends came to 19 bases. CDR1 is MNHNS and CDR2 is SASEGT in the germline V gene. The DNA for the CDR3 is TGTGCCAGCAGCCCACTTGATCGAGGACGGGAGCAGTACTTC. Translated, it gives CASSPLDRGREQYF.

The chain couples TRBV6-9 to TRBJ2-7, with a weak D call TRBD1 (6 bases). The CDR3 totals 14 residues. The V and J ends lost 5 bases and 3 bases respectively, with 14 bases between them. CDR1 is MNHGY and CDR2 is SVAAGI in the germline V gene. DNA for the CDR3: TGTGCCAGCAGTCATACGCTGACAGGCTACGAGCAGTACTTC. Protein sequence: CASSHTLTGYEQYF.

This clonotype was counted ten times or more. The rearrangement uses TRBV11-2 and TRBJ2-3, with D possibly being TRBD1 (5 bases). CDR3 length: 15 residues. CDR1 and CDR2 from the germline V gene are SGHAT and FQNNGV. V was shortened by 1 base and J by 2 bases, with 10 bases between the two germline ends. The CDR3 nucleotides read TGTGCCAGCAGCTTAGTCCCAGGGTTCACAGATACGCAGTATTTT. This encodes CASSLVPGFTDTQYF.

This clonotype was observed many times. This rearrangement joins TRBV4-3 to TRBJ2-1, with a possible D match to TRBD2 (6 bases). The CDR3 is 17 amino acids. Germline V CDR1 and CDR2: LGHNA, YSLEER. V lost 0 bases and J 14 bases, leaving 26 bases between the germline ends. This CDR3 is CASSQDSTGSVMGEEFF. CDR3 bases: TGCGCCAGCAGCCAAGATAGTACGGGATCGGTAATGGGGGAGGAGTTCTTC.

The V and J genes are TRBV4-1 and TRBJ2-3, with TRBD1 matching over 8 bases. CDR3 length: 15 residues. Germline V gene data show CDR1 as MGHRA and CDR2 as YSYEKL. The J segment lost 2 bases and the V segment lost 2 bases, leaving 3 bases of the junction unmatched. The CDR3 sequence: CASSQPDRVTDTQYF. Written as DNA, the CDR3 is TGCGCCAGCAGCCAACCGGACAGGGTCACAGATACGCAGTATTTT.

The chain carries TRBV6-1 and TRBJ1-2; D is perhaps TRBD1 (5 bases). Deletions cut 8 bases from V and 0 bases from J, with 10 bases between. Germline assignment: CDR1 MNHNS and CDR2 SASEGT. This CDR3 spans 13 amino acids. The CDR3 loop reads CASRQQANYGYTF. CDR3 DNA: TGTGCCAGCCGCCAACAGGCTAACTATGGCTACACCTTC.

The CDR3 spells CASSQLTGGETQYF. The CDR3, as DNA: TGCGCCAGCAGCCAACTCACGGGGGGAGAGACCCAGTACTTC. The chain uses TRBV4-1 and TRBJ2-5, with 7 nucleotides matching TRBD2. CDR1 MGHRA and CDR2 YSYEKL come from the germline V gene. V shed 2 bases, J shed 4 bases, and the junction held 4 bases outside the gene matches. The CDR3 extends over 14 amino acids.

This clonotype occurred many times. The rearrangement links TRBV7-2 to TRBJ2-1; D not resolved. CDR3 length: 13 residues. V lost 1 base and J 9 bases, leaving 10 bases between the germline ends. The germline CDR1 and CDR2 sequences are SGHTA and FQGNSA. This CDR3 is CASSLGRPAEQFF. CDR3 in DNA: TGTGCCAGCAGCTTAGGTAGGCCCGCTGAGCAGTTCTTC.

This clonotype showed up just a few times. V and J are TRBV2 and TRBJ2-1; 10 bases fit TRBD1. Losses at the gene ends were 5 bases for V and 7 bases for J; bases not matched to a gene: 8. The germline gives CDR1 SNHLY, CDR2 FYNNEI. The CDR3 runs to 15 residues. In nucleotides, the CDR3 is TGTGCCAGCAGTACCGACAGGGGGCGAGGGAATGAGCAGTTCTTC. Translating gives CASSTDRGRGNEQFF.